The T cell receptor beta chain under discussion was sequenced for a study of control samples from healthy donors and cancer patients (dated by TCRdb to 2018 to 2020). From the cysteine up to the phenylalanine, the CDR3 has a length of 17 residues. The CDR3 DNA has 51 bases and is translated from base 1. The germline V gene supplies CDR1 SGHRS and CDR2 YFSETQ. The germline ends are 19 bases apart after V is trimmed by 1 base and J by 3 bases. Library creation used the immunoSEQ multiplex PCR assay. Imported from immuneACCESS, the table was reduced by TCRdb to in-frame sequences with V and J called. These copies leave out some clones; in studies compared against another copy, an unresolved V gene accounts for under half, and the cause of the remainder is not known. This sample holds about 140,000 clones; 85% to 95% were observed only once. The ten most abundant clones make up around 13% of the sample.

A remark on this clone: The antigen it recognizes is unknown. Base quality data are lacking; no much larger clone is found one base away.

Rearrangement joined TRBV5-1 to TRBJ2-5; the D gene cannot be named for sure. This receptor was obtained from a middle-aged man in good health. Sequenced: blood. The sequenced DNA is TGCGCCAGCAGCTTGAACTTCGGACCCCTCATGGAAGAGACCCAGTACTTC. It codes for CASSLNFGPLMEETQYF.